The clone carrying this TCR beta chain showed up just once. Clones were sequenced by immunoSEQ multiplex PCR, and TCRdb holds only the in-frame ones, with some missing. The profile shows 85,000 to 100,000 clones, 80% to 95% of them singletons. The data originate from a study of T cell changes during pregnancy in multiple sclerosis. The germline V and J ends were trimmed by 8 bases and 1 base, with 14 bases remaining between them. The CDR3 sequence is 14 residues long. Germline V CDR1 and CDR2: SNHLY, FYNNEI. J is TRBJ1-2 and V is TRBV2; tentative D call: TRBD1 (5 bases). This sample comprised peripheral blood, obtained in the first trimester of pregnancy. This receptor was taken from a female donor with multiple sclerosis, enrolled in a pregnancy study. The CDR3 protein is CASPNRPNNYGYTF. The CDR3 DNA follows: TGTGCCAGCCCTAACAGGCCGAATAACTATGGCTACACCTTC. Full variable domain (missing parts from reference TRBV2 and TRBJ1-2): EPEVTQTPSHQVTQMGQEVILRCVPISNHLYFYWYRQILGQKVEFLVSFYNNEISEKSEIFDDQFSVERPDGSNFTLKIRSTKLEDSAMYFCASPNRPNNYGYTFGSGTRLTVV.